The sequence of this T cell receptor (beta chain) was determined in a study of CD8 T cells in ankylosing spondylitis. TCRdb reprocessed the 5' RACE reads via MiXCR and lists one record per CDR3 protein. The sample includes fewer than 500,000 distinct CDR3 sequences, 25% to 30% of them seen just once. In regard to this clonotype: Its matching antigen is unknown.

Findings and limits, study-wide: A TCR beta motif of several highly homologous variants seemed to mark ankylosing spondylitis blood.

Material for sequencing was blood, either unsorted or a sorted T cell fraction (not recorded which). The source is a male donor with ankylosing spondylitis.

The CDR3 sequence: CASSLDSGRDTQYF. Written as DNA, the CDR3 is TGCGCCAGCAGCTTGGATAGCGGGAGAGATACGCAGTATTTT. The chain is built from TRBV5-1 and TRBJ2-3; 9 positions match TRBD2. V trimming: 0 bases; J trimming: 5 bases; junction bases outside the gene matches: 1. Germline CDR1 reads SGHRS; CDR2 reads YFSETQ. This CDR3 has 14 amino acids.